In this sample, the clone carrying this T cell receptor (beta chain) turned up many times. Its specificity is unknown. CDR3 length equals 15 residues. The germline V gene has CDR1 SGHTA and CDR2 FQGNSA. V lost 6 bases and J lost 0, with 13 bases in between. The data belong to a study of molecular identifiers for immune sequencing clone quantification. One entry per CDR3 protein results from TCRdb running MiXCR on the PCR reads. Of some 97,000 distinct CDR3 sequences in the sample, 24% were seen once. Study conclusions and caveats: In cases of identical TCR molecules sharing a barcode, highly expanded clone sizes could be underestimated. Beyond 20 RNA copies, clones held over 97% of effector molecules, compared with under 1% in naive cells.

Input material: naive CD8+ T cells from blood, with Jurkat cell RNA spiked in. As for subset: FACS-sorted CD8+CD4-CCR7+CD45RA+ naive T cells. V is TRBV7-2 and J is TRBJ2-3; D possibly corresponds to TRBD2 (7 bases). This clonotype originated in a human donor in good health. Some libraries in this study had Jurkat cell RNA spiked in. The CDR3 DNA sequence: TGTGCCAGCAGTTGGGGGGGGGCTAGCACAGATACGCAGTATTTT. Translation gives CASSWGGASTDTQYF.